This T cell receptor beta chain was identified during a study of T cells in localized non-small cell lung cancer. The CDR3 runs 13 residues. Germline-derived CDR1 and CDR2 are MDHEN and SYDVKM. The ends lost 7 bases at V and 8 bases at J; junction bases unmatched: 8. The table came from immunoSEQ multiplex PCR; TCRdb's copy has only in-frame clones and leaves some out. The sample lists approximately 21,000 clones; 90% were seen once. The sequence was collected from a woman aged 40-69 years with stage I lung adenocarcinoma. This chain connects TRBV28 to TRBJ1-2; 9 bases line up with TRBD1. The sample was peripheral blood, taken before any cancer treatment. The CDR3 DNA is TGTGCCAGCACCCTACAGGGGGCACACGGCTACACCTTC. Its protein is CASTLQGAHGYTF.